This record concerns one T cell receptor beta chain sequence. The target antigen is unknown. With 60 Vbeta and 13 Jbeta primers, the PCR was carried out. Sequenced by immunoSEQ multiplex PCR; TCRdb stores in-frame clones only, minus some. The sample has around 150,000 clones; about three quarters are singletons. This specimen belongs to a study of cytomegalovirus exposure and HLA in healthy donors. The study, taken as a whole, reports: Rare sequences made up most TCRs, while some public TCRs were found in many donors. Later work showed greater clonal expansion in HLA-associated TCR beta chains than in equally common others. CMV serostatus alone was available as immune exposure information. There were about 160 TCR beta chains listed as cytomegalovirus-associated.

The germline gives CDR1 SGHNT, CDR2 YENEEA. V shed 4 bases and J shed 9 bases, with 13 bases lying between them. This CDR3 comprises 14 residues. Sequenced sample: PBMCs. The origin of this receptor is a man between 18 and 29 years old in good health and CMV-seronegative. The chain employs TRBV11-3 and TRBJ1-6; a possible D gene is TRBD1 (5 bases). Here the CDR3 reads CASSSRVGGSPLHF. CDR3 nucleotides: TGTGCCAGCAGCTCGAGGGTGGGGGGTTCACCCCTCCACTTT.